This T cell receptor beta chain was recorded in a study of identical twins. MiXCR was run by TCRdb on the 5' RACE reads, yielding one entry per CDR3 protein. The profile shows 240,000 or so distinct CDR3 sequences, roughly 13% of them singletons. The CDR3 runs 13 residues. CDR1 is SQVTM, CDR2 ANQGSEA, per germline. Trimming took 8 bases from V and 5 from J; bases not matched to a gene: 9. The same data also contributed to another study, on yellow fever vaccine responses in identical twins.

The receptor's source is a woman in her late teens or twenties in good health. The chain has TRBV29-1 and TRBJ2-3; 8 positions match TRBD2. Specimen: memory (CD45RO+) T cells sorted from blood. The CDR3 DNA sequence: TGCAGCACCTGGGGACTAGTATTAGATACGCAGTATTTT. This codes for CSTWGLVLDTQYF.